One sample yielded the 10 T cell receptor beta chains listed below, sequenced in a study of T cell responses to AZD1222 COVID-19 vaccine. Sequencing used immunoSEQ multiplex PCR; TCRdb keeps in-frame clones, though not all of them. This repertoire shows 110,000 to 150,000 clones, 75% to 95% found once; its top ten account for around 3.6%. The sample consisted of peripheral blood, taken on day 0 of AZD1222 vaccination. These receptors were obtained from an adult in good health.

The rearrangement joins TRBV6-5 to TRBJ2-5; unclear D gene. Germline V lookup: CDR1 MNHEY, CDR2 SVGAGI. Trimming stripped 6 bases from V and 0 bases from J, with 8 bases between. This CDR3 spans 13 amino acids. DNA for the CDR3: TGTGCCAGCAGCCTCGAGTACCAAGAGACCCAGTACTTC. As protein: CASSLEYQETQYF.

The gene calls are TRBV27 and TRBJ2-1; D uncertain. Looked up from germline, CDR1 is MNHEY and CDR2 is SMNVEV (reference sequence). The CDR3 extends over 15 amino acids. Trimming stripped 1 base from V and 0 bases from J, with 7 bases between. CDR3 nucleotides: TGTGCCAGCAGTTTATTCCGGAGCTCCTACAATGAGCAGTTCTTC. Translated, it gives CASSLFRSSYNEQFF.

The V call is TRBV11-3, the J call TRBJ2-5; TRBD2 aligns across 10 bases. Germline V lookup: CDR1 SGHNT, CDR2 YENEEA. This CDR3 has 17 amino acids. Trimming took 1 base from V and 4 from J; bases not matched to a gene: 9. This CDR3 is CASSLARASGRGETQYF. The CDR3 DNA sequence: TGTGCCAGCAGCTTAGCTCGGGCTAGCGGGAGAGGAGAGACCCAGTACTTC.

The chain links TRBV25-1 to TRBJ1-4; 7 positions agree with TRBD1. The CDR3 loop spans 15 amino acids. The J segment lost 4 bases and the V segment lost 3 bases, leaving 5 bases of the junction unmatched. Germline lookup yields CDR1 MGHDK and CDR2 SYGVNS. Here the CDR3 reads CASSDPGQLNEKLFF. Here the CDR3 DNA reads TGTGCCAGCAGTGACCCGGGACAGCTTAATGAAAAACTGTTTTTT. The full variable domain, with the rest looked up from reference TRBV25-1 and TRBJ1-4, is EADIYQTPRYLVIGTGKKITLECSQTMGHDKMYWYQQDPGMELHLIHYSYGVNSTEKGDLSSESTVSRIRTEHFPLTLESARPSHTSQYLCASSDPGQLNEKLFFGSGTQLSVL.

The chain couples TRBV2 to TRBJ1-2, with D possibly matching TRBD1 (6 bases). The CDR3 consists of 14 residues. Trimming removed 5 bases at V and 8 bases at J, with 18 bases between. Germline V lookup: CDR1 SNHLY, CDR2 FYNNEI. The CDR3 DNA is TGTGCCAGCAGTACACCCCTGGACAGACGCGGCTACACCTTC. Translation gives CASSTPLDRRGYTF.

The V call is TRBV13, the J call TRBJ2-7, with 11 nucleotides matching TRBD2. Per the germline V gene, CDR1 is PRHDT and CDR2 is FYEKMQ (reference sequence). The CDR3 is 14 residues long. V lost 5 bases, J lost 1 base, and 1 base stayed unmatched. The CDR3 reads CASSGTSGSYEQYF. As DNA, the CDR3 is TGTGCCAGCAGCGGGACTAGCGGATCCTACGAGCAGTACTTC.

The chain is built from TRBV5-4 and TRBJ2-2; perhaps TRBD1 as D (5 bases). This CDR3 comprises 15 residues. Germline values: CDR1 SGHNT, CDR2 YYREEE (reference sequence). The germline V and J ends were trimmed by 4 bases and 4 bases, with 14 bases remaining between them. The CDR3 loop reads CASSPDNFRTGELFF. The CDR3 DNA sequence: TGTGCCAGCAGCCCGGACAATTTCCGCACCGGGGAGCTGTTTTTT.

The chain links TRBV5-4 to TRBJ1-4; D remains unclear. The CDR3 contains 14 residues. In germline, CDR1 is SGHNT, CDR2 YYREEE (reference sequence). The germline V and J ends were trimmed by 4 bases and 3 bases, with 10 bases remaining between them. CDR3 sequence (DNA): TGTGCCAGCAGCAACGAACTTGCTAATGAAAAACTGTTTTTT. The encoded protein is CASSNELANEKLFF.

This rearrangement joins TRBV9 to TRBJ1-6, with unresolved D. The ends were cut back, 0 bases at V and 8 bases at J, with 12 bases in the middle. Germline CDR1 SGDLS, CDR2 YYNGEE. This CDR3 has 15 residues. The CDR3 spells CASSVATDLDSPLHF. In nucleotides, the CDR3 is TGTGCCAGCAGCGTAGCTACGGACCTAGATTCACCCCTCCACTTT.

As regards this clone: The junction departs from the called germline gene at one end, perhaps through a read error. This sequence joins TRBV28 and TRBJ1-2; TRBD1 is a possible D gene (5 bases). The V gene's germline CDR1 is MDHEN and CDR2 SYDVKM. The CDR3 consists of 12 residues. The chain's CDR3 is CASSLLQGSITF. CDR3 bases: TGTGCCAGCAGTTTATTGCAGGGTTCTATAACTTTC.